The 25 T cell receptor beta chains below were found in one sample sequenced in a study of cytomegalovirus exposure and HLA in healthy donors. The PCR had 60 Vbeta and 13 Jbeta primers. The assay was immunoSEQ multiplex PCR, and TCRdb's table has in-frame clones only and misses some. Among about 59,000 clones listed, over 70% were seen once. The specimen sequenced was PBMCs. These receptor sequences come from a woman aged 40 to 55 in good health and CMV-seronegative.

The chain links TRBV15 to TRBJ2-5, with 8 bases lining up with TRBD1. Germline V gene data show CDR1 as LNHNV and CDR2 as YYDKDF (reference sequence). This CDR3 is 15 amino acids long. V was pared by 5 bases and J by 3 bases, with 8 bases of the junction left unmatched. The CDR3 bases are TGTGCCACCAGCCACCGAGGACAGGGAAAAGAGACCCAGTACTTC. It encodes CATSHRGQGKETQYF. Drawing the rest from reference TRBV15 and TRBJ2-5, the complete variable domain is DAMVIQNPRYQVTQFGKPVTLSCSQTLNHNVMYWYQQKSSQAPKLLFHYYDKDFNNEADTPDNFQSRRPNTSFCFLDIRSPGLGDTAMYLCATSHRGQGKETQYFGPGTRLLVL.

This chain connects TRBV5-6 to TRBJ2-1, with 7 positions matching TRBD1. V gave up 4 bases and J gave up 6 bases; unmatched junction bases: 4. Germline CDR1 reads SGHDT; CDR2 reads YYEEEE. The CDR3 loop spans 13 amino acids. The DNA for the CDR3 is TGTGCCAGCAGCCCGGGACAGAGCAATGAGCAGTTCTTC. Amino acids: CASSPGQSNEQFF.

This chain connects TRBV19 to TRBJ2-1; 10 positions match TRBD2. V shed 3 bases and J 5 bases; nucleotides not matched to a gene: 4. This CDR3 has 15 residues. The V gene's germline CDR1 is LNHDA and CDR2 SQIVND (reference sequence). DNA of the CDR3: TGTGCCAGTAGTATGAGCGGGAGGGACCACAATGAGCAGTTCTTC. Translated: CASSMSGRDHNEQFF. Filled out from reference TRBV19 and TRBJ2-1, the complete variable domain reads DGGITQSPKYLFRKEGQNVTLSCEQNLNHDAMYWYRQDPGQGLRLIYYSQIVNDFQKGDIAEGYSVSREKKESFPLTVTSAQKNPTAFYLCASSMSGRDHNEQFFGPGTRLTVL.

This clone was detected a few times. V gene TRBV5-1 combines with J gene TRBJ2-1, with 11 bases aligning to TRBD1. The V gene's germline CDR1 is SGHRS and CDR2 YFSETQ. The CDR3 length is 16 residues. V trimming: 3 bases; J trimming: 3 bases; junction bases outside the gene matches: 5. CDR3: CASSWGGQGVYNEQFF. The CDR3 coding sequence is TGCGCCAGCAGCTGGGGGGGACAGGGGGTCTACAATGAGCAGTTCTTC. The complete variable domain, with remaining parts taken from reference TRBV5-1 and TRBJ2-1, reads KAGVTQTPRYLIKTRGQQVTLSCSPISGHRSVSWYQQTPGQGLQFLFEYFSETQRNKGNFPGRFSGRQFSNSRSEMNVSTLELGDSALYLCASSWGGQGVYNEQFFGPGTRLTVL.

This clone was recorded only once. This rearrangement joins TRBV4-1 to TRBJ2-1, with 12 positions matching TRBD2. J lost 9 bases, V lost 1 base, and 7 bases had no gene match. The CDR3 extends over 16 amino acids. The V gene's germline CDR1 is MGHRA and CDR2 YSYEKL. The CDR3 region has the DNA TGCGCCAGCAGCCAAGCGTCTAGCGGGAGGGCGAGTGAGCAGTTCTTC. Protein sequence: CASSQASSGRASEQFF.

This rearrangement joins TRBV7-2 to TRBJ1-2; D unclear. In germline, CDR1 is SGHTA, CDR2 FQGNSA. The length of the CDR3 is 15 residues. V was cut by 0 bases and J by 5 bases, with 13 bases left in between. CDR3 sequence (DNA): TGTGCCAGCAGCTTAGCCACGGGGAGAGGGTATGGCTACACCTTC. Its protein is CASSLATGRGYGYTF.

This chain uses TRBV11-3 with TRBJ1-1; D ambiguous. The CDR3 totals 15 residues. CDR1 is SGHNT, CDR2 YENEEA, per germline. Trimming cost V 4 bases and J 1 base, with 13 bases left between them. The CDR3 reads CASSSEESGNTEAFF. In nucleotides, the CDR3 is TGTGCCAGCAGCTCCGAAGAGTCGGGGAACACTGAAGCTTTCTTT. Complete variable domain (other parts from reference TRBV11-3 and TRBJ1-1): EAGVVQSPRYKIIEKKQPVAFWCNPISGHNTLYWYLQNLGQGPELLIRYENEEAVDDSQLPKDRFSAERLKGVDSTLKIQPAELGDSAVYLCASSSEESGNTEAFFGQGTRLTVV.

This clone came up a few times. The CDR3 nucleotides read TGTGCCAGCAGCGTAGCTGGGAACACTGAAGCTTTCTTT. Translated, it gives CASSVAGNTEAFF. This chain uses TRBV5-4 with TRBJ1-1; no clear D. CDR3 length: 13 residues. Germline CDR1 reads SGHNT; CDR2 reads YYREEE (reference sequence). V dropped 4 bases and J dropped 1 base, with 8 bases sitting between them. The full variable domain, with the rest looked up from reference TRBV5-4 and TRBJ1-1, is ETGVTQSPTHLIKTRGQQVTLRCSSQSGHNTVSWYQQALGQGPQFIFQYYREEENGRGNFPPRFSGLQFPNYSSELNVNALELDDSALYLCASSVAGNTEAFFGQGTRLTVV.

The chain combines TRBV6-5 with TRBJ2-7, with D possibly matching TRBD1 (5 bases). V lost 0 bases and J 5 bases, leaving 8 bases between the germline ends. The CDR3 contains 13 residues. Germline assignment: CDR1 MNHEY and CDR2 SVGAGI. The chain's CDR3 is CASSYSGADEQYF. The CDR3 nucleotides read TGTGCCAGCAGTTACTCTGGGGCCGACGAGCAGTACTTC.

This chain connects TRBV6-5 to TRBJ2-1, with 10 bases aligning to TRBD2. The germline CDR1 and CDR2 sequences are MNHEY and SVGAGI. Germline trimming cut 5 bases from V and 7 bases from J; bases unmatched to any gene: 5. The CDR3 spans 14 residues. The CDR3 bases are TGTGCCAGCAGTCTAGCGGGAGTTCGGAATGAGCAGTTCTTC. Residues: CASSLAGVRNEQFF.

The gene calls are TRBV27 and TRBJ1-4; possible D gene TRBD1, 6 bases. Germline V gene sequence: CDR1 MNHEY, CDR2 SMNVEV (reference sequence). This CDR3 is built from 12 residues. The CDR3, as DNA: TGTGGCCGGGGGGCGGTGAATGAAAAACTGTTTTTT. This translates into CGRGAVNEKLFF.

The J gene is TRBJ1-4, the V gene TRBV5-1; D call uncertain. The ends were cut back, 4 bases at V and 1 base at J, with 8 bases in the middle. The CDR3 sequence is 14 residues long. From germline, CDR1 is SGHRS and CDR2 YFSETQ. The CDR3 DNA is TGCGCCAGCAGCACGGAGGGAACTAATGAAAAACTGTTTTTT. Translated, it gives CASSTEGTNEKLFF.

The CDR3 is CASSQDSGENYGYTF. In DNA, the CDR3 is TGTGCCAGCAGCCAAGACTCAGGGGAAAACTATGGCTACACCTTC. J is TRBJ1-2 and V is TRBV4-2; D is perhaps TRBD1 (6 bases). Per the germline V gene, CDR1 is LGHNA and CDR2 is YNFKEQ. The CDR3 consists of 15 residues. V lost 0 bases and J lost 2, with 10 bases in between.

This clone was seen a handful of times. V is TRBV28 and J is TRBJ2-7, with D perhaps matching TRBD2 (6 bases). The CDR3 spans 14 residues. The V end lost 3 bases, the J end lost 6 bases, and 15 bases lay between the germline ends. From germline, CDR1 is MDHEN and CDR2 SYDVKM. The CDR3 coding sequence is TGTGCCAGCAGTTTCCCCGGGAGTTGGGTCGAGCAGTACTTC. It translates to CASSFPGSWVEQYF. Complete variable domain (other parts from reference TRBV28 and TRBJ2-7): DVKVTQSSRYLVKRTGEKVFLECVQDMDHENMFWYRQDPGLGLRLIYFSYDVKMKEKGDIPEGYSVSREKKERFSLILESASTNQTSMYLCASSFPGSWVEQYFGPGTRLTVT.

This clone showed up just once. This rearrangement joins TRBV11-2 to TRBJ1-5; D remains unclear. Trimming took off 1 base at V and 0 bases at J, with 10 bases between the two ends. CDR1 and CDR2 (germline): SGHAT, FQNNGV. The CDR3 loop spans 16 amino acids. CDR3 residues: CASSLVVAYSNQPQHF. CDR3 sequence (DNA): TGTGCCAGCAGCTTAGTTGTGGCATATAGCAATCAGCCCCAGCATTTT.

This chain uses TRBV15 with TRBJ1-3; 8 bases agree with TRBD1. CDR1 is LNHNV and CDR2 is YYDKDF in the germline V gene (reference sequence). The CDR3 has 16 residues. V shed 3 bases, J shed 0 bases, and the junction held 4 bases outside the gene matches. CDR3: CATSRAGGVSGNTIYF. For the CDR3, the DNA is TGTGCCACCAGCAGGGCAGGGGGCGTCTCTGGAAACACCATATATTTT.

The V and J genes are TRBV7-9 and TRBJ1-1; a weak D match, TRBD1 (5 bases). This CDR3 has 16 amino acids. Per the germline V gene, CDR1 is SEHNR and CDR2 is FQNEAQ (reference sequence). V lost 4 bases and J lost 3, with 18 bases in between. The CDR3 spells CASSSLREGLYTEAFF. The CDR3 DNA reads TGTGCCAGCAGCTCCCTCAGGGAGGGATTGTACACTGAAGCTTTCTTT.

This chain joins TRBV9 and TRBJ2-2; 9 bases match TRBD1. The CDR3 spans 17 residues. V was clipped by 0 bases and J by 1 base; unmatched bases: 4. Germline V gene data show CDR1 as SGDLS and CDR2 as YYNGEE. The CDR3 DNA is TGTGCCAGCAGCGTAGAGGGGACAGGGATGAACACCGGGGAGCTGTTTTTT. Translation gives CASSVEGTGMNTGELFF.

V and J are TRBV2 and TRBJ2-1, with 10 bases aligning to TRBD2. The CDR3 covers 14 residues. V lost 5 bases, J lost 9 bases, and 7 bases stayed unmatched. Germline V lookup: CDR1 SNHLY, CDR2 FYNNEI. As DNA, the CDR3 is TGTGCCAGCAGTCTACTAGCGGGAATGGTTGAGCAGTTCTTC. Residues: CASSLLAGMVEQFF.

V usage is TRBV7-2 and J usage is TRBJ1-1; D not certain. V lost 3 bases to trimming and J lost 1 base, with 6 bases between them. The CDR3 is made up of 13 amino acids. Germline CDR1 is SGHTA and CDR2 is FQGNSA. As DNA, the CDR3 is TGTGCCAGCAGCTTTACAGCGAACACTGAAGCTTTCTTT. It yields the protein CASSFTANTEAFF.

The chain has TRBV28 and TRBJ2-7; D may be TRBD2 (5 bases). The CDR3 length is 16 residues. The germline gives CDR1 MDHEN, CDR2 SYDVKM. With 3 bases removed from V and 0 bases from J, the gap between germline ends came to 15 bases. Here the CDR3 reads CASSLWSTGGSYEQYF. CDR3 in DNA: TGTGCCAGCAGTTTGTGGTCCACCGGAGGCTCCTACGAGCAGTACTTC.

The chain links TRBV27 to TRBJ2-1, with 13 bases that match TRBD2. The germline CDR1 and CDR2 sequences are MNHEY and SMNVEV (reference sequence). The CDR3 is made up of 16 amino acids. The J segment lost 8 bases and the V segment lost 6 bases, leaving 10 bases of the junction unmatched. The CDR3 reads CASSPGLAGAIDEQFF. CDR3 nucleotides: TGTGCCAGCAGCCCAGGACTAGCGGGAGCTATAGATGAGCAGTTCTTC.

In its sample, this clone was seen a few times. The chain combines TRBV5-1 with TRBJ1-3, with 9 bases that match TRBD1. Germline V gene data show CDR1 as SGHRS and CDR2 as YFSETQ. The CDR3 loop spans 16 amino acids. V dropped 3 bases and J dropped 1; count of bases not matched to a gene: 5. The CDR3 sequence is CASSWDRAGSGNTIYF. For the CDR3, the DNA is TGCGCCAGCAGCTGGGACAGGGCTGGATCTGGAAACACCATATATTTT.

The CDR3 loop is CASSPEGGKAYYEQYF. The CDR3, as DNA: TGTGCCAGCAGCCCCGAGGGCGGGAAGGCCTACTACGAGCAGTACTTC. This rearrangement joins TRBV4-2 to TRBJ2-7, with D perhaps matching TRBD2 (6 bases). The germline V gene has CDR1 LGHNA and CDR2 YNFKEQ. The CDR3 spans 16 residues. Trimming pared 4 bases from V and 3 bases from J, leaving 19 bases between.

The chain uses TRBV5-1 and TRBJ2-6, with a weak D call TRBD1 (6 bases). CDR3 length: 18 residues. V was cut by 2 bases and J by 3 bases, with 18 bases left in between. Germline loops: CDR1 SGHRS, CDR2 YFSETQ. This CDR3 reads CASSLGSFRGNGANVLTF. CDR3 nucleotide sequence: TGCGCCAGCAGCTTAGGCAGCTTTAGGGGGAATGGGGCCAACGTCCTGACTTTC.